The present T cell receptor beta chain was sequenced within a study of shared clonotypes between healthy human individuals. Overall study findings and caveats: Naive subsets usually exceeded memory subsets in estimated richness. Rarefaction revealed incomplete sorted-subset sequencing despite large depth. Compared with clonotypes that all four donors shared, non-shared clonotypes had lower generation probabilities.

To note about this clone: Antigen specificity is unknown.

Naive CD45RA+ and memory CD45RA-negative subsets were split from CD4+ cells. TCRdb keeps only in-frame clones here, not all; method: immunoSEQ multiplex PCR. This sample has roughly 2.2 million clones, with 80% to 95% found just once. V was pared by 8 bases and J by 5 bases, with 12 bases between. Per germline, CDR1 MDHEN and CDR2 SYDVKM. CDR3 length: 12 residues. The sample consisted of naive CD4+ T cells from PBMCs. Sample subset: CD45RA+ positively selected. The rearrangement links TRBV28 to TRBJ2-5; tentative D call: TRBD1 (7 bases). The sequence came from a man between 18 and 35 years old in good health. Some clones in this sample may be carry-over from other donors' samples. CDR3 in amino acids: CASGGGKETQYF. Written as DNA, the CDR3 is TGTGCCAGCGGAGGGGGCAAGGAGACCCAGTACTTC.